The 24 T cell receptor beta chains listed next were all sequenced from one sample in a study of T cell changes during pregnancy in multiple sclerosis. The method was immunoSEQ multiplex PCR; TCRdb's version includes in-frame clones alone and lacks a portion of them. The sample lists tens of thousands of clones, roughly 90% occurring once. Here the sequenced sample was CD4+ T cells from peripheral blood mononuclear cells, taken after pregnancy. These TCRs come from a female donor with multiple sclerosis, enrolled in a pregnancy study.

The chain uses TRBV7-9 and TRBJ1-6; 10 bases fit TRBD1. The germline CDR1 and CDR2 sequences are SEHNR and FQNEAQ (reference sequence). V was pared by 3 bases and J by 7 bases, with 3 bases of the junction left unmatched. The CDR3 covers 15 residues. CDR3 coding DNA: TGTGCCAGCAGCTTGGGACAGGGGCGAAATTCACCCCTCCACTTT. Translation: CASSLGQGRNSPLHF.

This chain uses TRBV21-1 with TRBJ2-7; the table's TRBD1 call for D was not verified on the DNA. TRBV21-1 is marked as a pseudogene. The CDR3 contains 17 residues. The CDR3 protein is CASRGQDRDNFSYEQYF. The CDR3 DNA follows: TGTGCCAGCAGGGGACAAGACCGGGACAACTTCTCCTACGAGCAGTACTTC.

This rearrangement joins TRBV7-6 to TRBJ1-5, with a possible D match to TRBD1 (6 bases). This CDR3 has 15 amino acids. Between the trimmed V and J ends, which lost 1 base and 11 bases, there was a span of 18 bases. Looked up from germline, CDR1 is SGHVS and CDR2 is FNYEAQ. The chain's CDR3 is CASSLGQAPEDAQHF. CDR3 DNA sequence: TGTGCCAGCAGCTTAGGACAGGCCCCCGAGGACGCCCAGCATTTT.

This sequence joins TRBV14 and TRBJ1-3, with 7 bases that match TRBD1. The CDR3 extends over 14 amino acids. Germline V lookup: CDR1 SGHDN, CDR2 FVKESK. The V gene end was trimmed by 1 base and the J gene end by 3 bases; junction bases not matched to a gene: 0. The CDR3 DNA sequence: TGTGCCAGCAGCCAAGCAGGGGGTGGAAACACCATATATTTT. It specifies CASSQAGGGNTIYF. Looking up the rest from reference TRBV14 and TRBJ1-3 gives the full variable domain: EAGVTQFPSHSVIEKGQTVTLRCDPISGHDNLYWYRRVMGKEIKFLLHFVKESKQDESGMPNNRFLAERTGGTYSTLKVQPAELEDSGVYFCASSQAGGGNTIYFGEGSWLTVV.

V gene TRBV5-6 combines with J gene TRBJ1-1; 7 bases map to TRBD1. CDR1 and CDR2 from the germline V gene are SGHDT and YYEEEE. With 4 bases clipped from V and 3 bases from J, the junction kept 0 bases outside the gene matches. This CDR3 has 12 residues. CDR3 region: CASSRGHTEAFF. In nucleotides, the CDR3 is TGTGCCAGCAGCAGGGGGCACACTGAAGCTTTCTTT.

This chain connects TRBV7-6 to TRBJ1-6; tentative D call: TRBD1 (5 bases). CDR1 is SGHVS, CDR2 FNYEAQ, per germline. V was shortened by 3 bases and J by 9 bases, with 9 bases between the two germline ends. The length of the CDR3 is 13 residues. The CDR3 DNA is TGTGCCAGCAGCTTGCAGGGTGGTTCACCCCTCCACTTT. It codes for CASSLQGGSPLHF.

In nucleotides, the CDR3 is TGTGCCAGCAGTCAACAGGGTGGTAATTCACCCCTCCACTTT. Residues: CASSQQGGNSPLHF. The chain links TRBV6-4 to TRBJ1-6; TRBD1 is a possible D gene (6 bases). This CDR3 spans 14 amino acids. Between the trimmed V and J ends, which lost 5 bases and 6 bases, there was a span of 11 bases. The germline gives CDR1 MRHNA, CDR2 SNTAGT.

This clone appeared once. The genes are TRBV30 and TRBJ2-1; D is perhaps TRBD2 (7 bases). The length of the CDR3 is 13 residues. Trimming removed 5 bases at V and 4 bases at J, with 12 bases between. From germline, CDR1 is GTSNPN and CDR2 SVGIG (reference sequence). This CDR3 reads CAWEAGAYNEQFF. The CDR3 coding sequence is TGTGCCTGGGAGGCGGGGGCTTACAATGAGCAGTTCTTC. Full variable domain (missing parts from reference TRBV30 and TRBJ2-1): SQTIHQWPATLVQPVGSPLSLECTVEGTSNPNLYWYRQAAGRGLQLLFYSVGIGQISSEVPQNLSASRPQDRQFILSSKKLLLSDSGFYLCAWEAGAYNEQFFGPGTRLTVL.

The V gene is TRBV7-2, the J gene TRBJ2-7, with D possibly being TRBD1 (6 bases). Trimming removed 2 bases at V and 4 bases at J, with 15 bases between. The CDR3 extends over 15 amino acids. CDR1 and CDR2 (germline): SGHTA, FQGNSA. CDR3 coding DNA: TGTGCCAGCAGCTTAATTCCAGGGGCTGTGTACGAGCAGTACTTC. Protein: CASSLIPGAVYEQYF.

The rearrangement uses TRBV19 and TRBJ2-7; 11 bases align to TRBD2. J gave up 2 bases and V 5 bases, and 5 bases lay outside the gene matches. The CDR3 has 15 residues. The V gene's germline CDR1 is LNHDA and CDR2 SQIVND (reference sequence). The CDR3 nucleotides are TGTGCCAGTAGTTCTAGCGGGGGGATCCCCTACGAGCAGTACTTC. Amino acids: CASSSSGGIPYEQYF.

The gene calls are TRBV21-1 and TRBJ2-5; the table's D call of TRBD2 was not tested on the DNA. TRBV21-1 is described as a pseudogene. The CDR3 runs to 18 residues. CDR3: CASSKEVSSGGARETQYF. CDR3 DNA: TGTGCCAGCAGCAAAGAGGTGTCTAGCGGGGGGGCCCGGGAGACCCAGTACTTC.

Of note for this clone: The CDR3 does not end in the conserved phenylalanine or tryptophan, so this is likely a read error. The limits of the CDR3 on the DNA are not certain, so only TCRdb's listed CDR3 is given. This chain connects TRBV5-1 to TRBJ2-4; the table's D call TRBD1 went unverified against the DNA. CDR1 and CDR2 (germline): SGHRS, YFSETQ. The CDR3 contains 8 residues when both ends are counted. The CDR3 sequence is CASSRQGL.

Remarks on this clone: The same CDR3 is also encoded by other DNA sequences in this sample. This chain uses TRBV5-1 with TRBJ2-7; 8 bases align to TRBD1. Germline-derived CDR1 and CDR2 are SGHRS and YFSETQ. The CDR3 covers 13 residues. V shed 4 bases and J 2 bases; nucleotides not matched to a gene: 2. The CDR3 here is CASSADRAYEQYF. The DNA of the CDR3 is TGCGCCAGCAGCGCGGACAGGGCCTACGAGCAGTACTTC.

The chain combines TRBV6-5 with TRBJ1-5; D is perhaps TRBD1 (6 bases). The CDR3 is 14 amino acids. Germline V gene lookup returns CDR1 MNHEY and CDR2 SVGAGI. Trimming stripped 8 bases from V and 5 bases from J, with 16 bases between. This chain's CDR3 is CASDLNRVHQPQHF. CDR3 bases: TGTGCCAGCGACCTCAACAGGGTCCATCAGCCCCAGCATTTT.

The genes are TRBV2 and TRBJ2-1, with D tentatively TRBD2 (5 bases). Germline V gene sequence: CDR1 SNHLY, CDR2 FYNNEI. V lost 1 base, J lost 8 bases, and 15 bases lay in between. CDR3 length equals 15 residues. The CDR3 protein is CASSEGGLEGYEQFF. The CDR3 DNA sequence: TGTGCCAGCAGTGAAGGCGGACTCGAGGGCTATGAGCAGTTCTTC.

The V gene is TRBV29-1, the J gene TRBJ1-1; 7 bases agree with TRBD1. Germline-derived CDR1 and CDR2 are SQVTM and ANQGSEA. Trimming at V came to 6 bases and at J to 0 bases, leaving 1 base not matched to a gene. The CDR3 sequence is 12 residues long. CDR3 protein: CSVDRVNTEAFF. CDR3 nucleotides: TGCAGCGTAGACAGGGTGAACACTGAAGCTTTCTTT. The full variable domain, completed using reference TRBV29-1 and TRBJ1-1, is SAVISQKPSRDICQRGTSLTIQCQVDSQVTMMFWYRQQPGQSLTLIATANQGSEATYESGFVIDKFPISRPNLTFSTLTVSNMSPEDSSIYLCSVDRVNTEAFFGQGTRLTVV.

This rearrangement joins TRBV10-2 to TRBJ2-1, with 8 bases fitting TRBD1. The CDR3 loop spans 16 amino acids. Germline loops: CDR1 WSHSY, CDR2 SAAADI. V was pared by 4 bases and J by 5 bases, with 10 bases of the junction left unmatched. The CDR3 sequence: CASSATWDRWNNEQFF. CDR3 coding DNA: TGCGCCAGCAGTGCAACCTGGGACAGGTGGAACAATGAGCAGTTCTTC.

This CDR3 is CASSIGGGREYF. The CDR3 bases are TGTGCCAGTAGTATAGGCGGGGGCCGCGAGTATTTT. The chain joins TRBV19 to TRBJ2-3; tentatively, D is TRBD2 (7 bases). This CDR3 has 12 amino acids. V lost 1 base and J 13 bases, leaving 12 bases between the germline ends. The germline CDR1 and CDR2 sequences are LNHDA and SQIVND (reference sequence).

This chain joins TRBV7-8 and TRBJ2-2; weak D call: TRBD2 (5 bases). V was clipped by 1 base and J by 6 bases, with 6 bases between them. Germline V CDR1 and CDR2: SGHVS, FQNEAQ. This CDR3 contains 13 residues. CDR3 amino acids: CASSLGGSGELFF. CDR3 sequence (DNA): TGTGCCAGCAGCTTAGGAGGGTCCGGGGAGCTGTTTTTT.

The J gene is TRBJ2-7, the V gene TRBV2; D may be TRBD2 (5 bases). The CDR3 covers 15 residues. V gave up 0 bases and J gave up 6 bases, with 15 bases separating them. Germline V lookup: CDR1 SNHLY, CDR2 FYNNEI. The CDR3 nucleotides are TGTGCCAGCAGTGAAGCTGCGCGGGTAAGCTTCGAGCAGTACTTC. It codes for CASSEAARVSFEQYF.

The rearrangement links TRBV27 to TRBJ2-7; 8 bases line up with TRBD1. V shed 5 bases and J 4 bases; nucleotides not matched to a gene: 10. The germline CDR1 and CDR2 sequences are MNHEY and SMNVEV (reference sequence). This CDR3 spans 15 amino acids. The CDR3 spells CASSKDRGLPYEQYF. The CDR3 DNA is TGTGCCAGCAGTAAAGACAGGGGCCTTCCTTACGAGCAGTACTTC.

This chain uses TRBV4-1 with TRBJ2-7; 7 bases are shared with TRBD2. CDR1 is MGHRA and CDR2 is YSYEKL in the germline V gene. V shed 6 bases, J shed 0 bases, and the junction held 11 bases outside the gene matches. This CDR3 contains 16 residues. The CDR3 sequence is CASSPLGRGNSYEQYF. The CDR3 coding sequence is TGCGCCAGCAGTCCTCTTGGGCGGGGGAACTCCTACGAGCAGTACTTC.

J is TRBJ2-7 and V is TRBV18, with D possibly TRBD1 on 6 matching bases. Trimming stripped 4 bases from V and 4 bases from J, with 8 bases between. The CDR3 has 12 residues. In germline, CDR1 is KGHSH, CDR2 LQKENI. The CDR3 DNA follows: TGTGCCAGCTCACTGGACAGTTACGAGCAGTACTTC. It is translated as CASSLDSYEQYF. Looking up the rest from reference TRBV18 and TRBJ2-7 gives the full variable domain: NAGVMQNPRHLVRRRGQEARLRCSPMKGHSHVYWYRQLPEEGLKFMVYLQKENIIDESGMPKERFSAEFPKEGPSILRIQQVVRGDSAAYFCASSLDSYEQYFGPGTRLTVT.

V gene TRBV19 combines with J gene TRBJ1-2; possible D gene TRBD1, 5 bases. The CDR3 spans 13 residues. Germline loops: CDR1 LNHDA, CDR2 SQIVND (reference sequence). The V end lost 7 bases, the J end lost 4 bases, and 13 bases lay between the germline ends. The chain's CDR3 is CASKIRGSYGYTF. The CDR3 coding sequence is TGTGCCAGTAAGATTAGGGGTTCCTATGGCTACACCTTC.